The 5 T cell receptor beta chains listed next were all sequenced from one sample in a study of shared clonotypes between healthy human individuals. Using immunoSEQ multiplex PCR, the repertoire was profiled, and TCRdb retains in-frame clones only, with some absent. Among millions of clones listed, roughly 94% were seen once. The sequencing input was naive CD4+ T cells sorted from blood. Documented subset: CD45RA+ positively selected. These receptor sequences come from a man between 18 and 35 years old in good health.

The chain recombines TRBV6-5 with TRBJ1-2; 8 bases align to TRBD1. CDR1 is MNHEY, CDR2 SVGAGI, per germline. The CDR3 length is 15 residues. The trim removed 4 bases at V and 5 bases at J, leaving 9 bases unmatched. The CDR3 region is CASSWRDRGGYGYTF. CDR3 nucleotides: TGTGCCAGCAGTTGGCGAGACAGGGGAGGATATGGCTACACCTTC.

The V call is TRBV5-1, the J call TRBJ1-3; 9 nucleotides align to TRBD1. V gave up 4 bases and J gave up 4 bases; unmatched junction bases: 6. The CDR3 loop spans 15 amino acids. Per the germline V gene, CDR1 is SGHRS and CDR2 is YFSETQ. The CDR3 DNA is TGCGCCAGCAGCCAGGGACAGGGCTACGGAAACACCATATATTTT. Translated: CASSQGQGYGNTIYF.

V is TRBV6-1 and J is TRBJ2-2; perhaps TRBD1 as D (6 bases). Germline CDR1 is MNHNS and CDR2 is SASEGT. The V end was cut by 2 bases, the J end by 3 bases, with 13 bases between. The CDR3 loop spans 16 amino acids. The CDR3 here is CASSESGARYTGELFF. The CDR3 DNA is TGTGCCAGCAGTGAATCAGGGGCGCGTTACACCGGGGAGCTGTTTTTT.

The genes are TRBV11-2 and TRBJ2-7; maybe TRBD1 (5 bases). Trimming took 1 base from V and 0 from J, leaving 10 bases between them. This CDR3 is built from 15 residues. Germline lookup yields CDR1 SGHAT and CDR2 FQNNGV. This CDR3 reads CASSLGGGSSYEQYF. The CDR3 nucleotides are TGTGCCAGCAGCTTAGGGGGCGGAAGCTCCTACGAGCAGTACTTC.

The V gene is TRBV6-5, the J gene TRBJ1-4; the D is unclear. The CDR3 spans 14 residues. V was pared by 4 bases and J by 7 bases, with 13 bases between. Germline CDR1 is MNHEY and CDR2 is SVGAGI. CDR3 loop: CASSSARAGEKLFF. In DNA, the CDR3 is TGTGCCAGCAGTTCGGCTAGGGCGGGTGAAAAACTGTTTTTT.